This T cell receptor (beta chain) was documented in a study of blood T cell repertoires in COVID-19. Whole-study context: T cells, B-cell-depleted T cells, or PBMCs provided the cDNA or gDNA that served as material.

The V end was cut by 2 bases, the J end by 5 bases, with 13 bases between. Germline lookup yields CDR1 MDHEN and CDR2 SYDVKM. The CDR3 consists of 15 residues. As processed by the authors: The authors estimated nucleated cell counts from reference gene primer amplification. This table comes from immunoSEQ multiplex PCR, and its TCRdb copy is limited to in-frame clones, with some not included. V and J calls plus clone size are reproduced from that table; the DNA served to infer D and trimming. The sample includes approximately 270,000 clones, approximately 85% of them seen just once. Participants' reported clinical history set cohort assignment.

The rearrangement joins TRBV28 to TRBJ1-3; no clear D. The specimen was PBMCs or T cells enriched from blood (not recorded which). The clonotype was recovered from a woman aged 25 to 45 who had recovered from COVID-19. This CDR3 is CASSLNGGRRNTIYF. For the CDR3, the DNA is TGTGCCAGCAGTTTAAACGGTGGCAGGAGAAACACCATATATTTT.